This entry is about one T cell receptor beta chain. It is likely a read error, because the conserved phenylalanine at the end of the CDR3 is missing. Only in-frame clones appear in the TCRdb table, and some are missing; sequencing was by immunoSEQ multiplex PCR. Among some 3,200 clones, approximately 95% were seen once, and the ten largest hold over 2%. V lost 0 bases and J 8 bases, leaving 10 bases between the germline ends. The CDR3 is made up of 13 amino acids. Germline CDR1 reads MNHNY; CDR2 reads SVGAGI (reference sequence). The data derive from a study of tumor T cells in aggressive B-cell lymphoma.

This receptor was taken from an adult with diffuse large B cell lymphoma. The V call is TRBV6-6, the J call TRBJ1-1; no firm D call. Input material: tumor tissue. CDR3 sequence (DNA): TGTGCCAGCAGTTACTCGAACCCGCCCGAAGCTTTCCTT. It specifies CASSYSNPPEAFL.